This TCR beta chain was sequenced for a study of neurological immune-mediated disorders. From germline, CDR1 is DFQATT and CDR2 SNEGSKA (reference sequence). The CDR3 consists of 15 residues. V was trimmed by 1 base and J by 0 bases, leaving 10 bases between them. TCRdb redid the calling of the 5' RACE reads with MiXCR, one entry per CDR3 protein. Seen here are 70,000 or so distinct CDR3 sequences, roughly 5% observed once, and the top ten hold approximately 2.8%. This clonotype appeared many times. This receptor was taken from a woman aged 30 to 39 with multiple sclerosis. The specimen was PBMCs. V gene TRBV20-1 combines with J gene TRBJ1-5, with D possibly TRBD1 on 5 matching bases. CDR3 sequence reads: CSARGNTGSNQPQHF. The CDR3, as DNA: TGCAGTGCTAGAGGAAACACAGGTAGCAATCAGCCCCAGCATTTT.